These T cell receptor beta chains were read from a single sample in a study of blood T cell repertoires in COVID-19. The method was immunoSEQ multiplex PCR; TCRdb's version includes in-frame clones alone and lacks a portion of them. This table has some 150,000 clones, about four fifths appearing once. The sequenced sample was peripheral blood. The source of these receptors is a man between 40 and 49 years old who had recovered from COVID-19. The CDR3 runs from the conserved cysteine through the conserved F or W.

CDR3: CASSRTPSSYNEQFF
length: 15
V: TRBV7-3
J: TRBJ2-1

CDR3: CATSDSRGKTYEQYF
length: 15
V: TRBV24-1
J: TRBJ2-7

CDR3: CASSQSANTAYEQYF
length: 15
V: TRBV16
J: TRBJ2-7

CDR3: CSVAEVMATNEQFF
length: 14
V: TRBV29-1
J: TRBJ2-1

CDR3: CASSVRTGLGGYTF
length: 14
V: TRBV19
J: TRBJ1-2

CDR3: CASSPVGEETQYF
length: 13
V: TRBV18
J: TRBJ2-5

CDR3: CASSQERGTFGETQYF
length: 16
V: TRBV4-1
J: TRBJ2-5

CDR3: CASSKGPGYEKLFF
length: 14
V: TRBV21-1
J: TRBJ1-4

CDR3: CASSLGGTGEDYGYTF
length: 16
V: TRBV7-9
J: TRBJ1-2

CDR3: CASGQGSYEQYF
length: 12
V: TRBV19
J: TRBJ2-7

CDR3: CASSQGTVNEQFF
length: 13
V: TRBV3-1/TRBV3-2
J: TRBJ2-1

CDR3: CASSPPRAGTGNTIYF
length: 16
V: TRBV18
J: TRBJ1-3

CDR3: CARSQAPSGSSYEQYF
length: 16
V: TRBV7-5
J: TRBJ2-7

CDR3: CASSQESGVQPQHF
length: 14
V: TRBV4-2
J: TRBJ1-5

CDR3: CASSWGQGAAGYTF
length: 14
V: TRBV27
J: TRBJ1-2

CDR3: CATSKRGTDTQYF
length: 13
V: TRBV24-1
J: TRBJ2-3

CDR3: CASSRPGQGANTEAFF
length: 16
V: TRBV5-4
J: TRBJ1-1

CDR3: CASEQGRGQYF
length: 11
V: TRBV2
J: TRBJ2-7

CDR3: CASRVGQYTEAFF
length: 13
V: TRBV2
J: TRBJ1-1

CDR3: CASCSRTGATEAFF
length: 14
V: TRBV6-2/TRBV6-3
J: TRBJ1-1

CDR3: CASSFSVNTEAFF
length: 13
V: TRBV27
J: TRBJ1-1

CDR3: CASSRGTEETQYF
length: 13
V: TRBV28
J: TRBJ2-5

CDR3: CASSIPLSYEQYF
length: 13
V: TRBV28
J: TRBJ2-7

CDR3: CASSQDPGQGNTIYF
length: 15
V: TRBV4-2
J: TRBJ1-3

CDR3: CASILAGGGPHQETQYF
length: 17
V: TRBV6-4
J: TRBJ2-5

CDR3: CASSDRGTSGNTIYF
length: 15
V: TRBV3-1/TRBV3-2
J: TRBJ1-3

CDR3: CASSPKRDSGNQPQHF
length: 16
V: TRBV18
J: TRBJ1-5

CDR3: CATRRGPEAFF
length: 11
V: TRBV24-1
J: TRBJ1-1

CDR3: CASSRTGHPNEKLFF
length: 15
V: TRBV2
J: TRBJ1-4

CDR3: CASNLGAGGPGELFF
length: 15
V: TRBV19
J: TRBJ2-2

CDR3: CASSFRQGWETQYF
length: 14
V: TRBV5-4
J: TRBJ2-5

CDR3: CASSLGGSGNTIYF
length: 14
V: TRBV4-2
J: TRBJ1-3

CDR3: CASSHERGTGNGYTF
length: 15
V: TRBV4-1
J: TRBJ1-2

CDR3: CASSSSTGSEQYF
length: 13
V: TRBV5-4
J: TRBJ2-7

CDR3: CASSLALGAVNTGELFF
length: 17
V: TRBV5-8
J: TRBJ2-2

CDR3: CSVEQDRGLTDTQYF
length: 15
V: TRBV29-1
J: TRBJ2-3

CDR3: CASSYSGSKGVDTQYF
length: 16
V: TRBV6-5
J: TRBJ2-3

CDR3: CASSPRPGATNEKLFF
length: 16
V: TRBV7-2
J: TRBJ1-4

CDR3: CASSYWGQNTEAFF
length: 14
V: TRBV6-2/TRBV6-3
J: TRBJ1-1

CDR3: CASSSSGGASGTQYF
length: 15
V: TRBV6-5
J: TRBJ2-3

CDR3: CASSYGQLAGGEQYF
length: 15
V: TRBV6-5
J: TRBJ2-7

CDR3: CSILYGTYEQYF
length: 12
V: TRBV29-1
J: TRBJ2-7

CDR3: CSVLTGSSYEQYF
length: 13
V: TRBV29-1
J: TRBJ2-7

CDR3: CASRGLVRRTDTQYF
length: 15
V: TRBV18
J: TRBJ2-3

CDR3: CASSLGLQRGGFGTQYF
length: 17
V: TRBV7-6
J: TRBJ2-3

CDR3: CASSVTPGLGNIDEQFF
length: 17
V: TRBV9
J: TRBJ2-1

CDR3: CASSIRDSRPTGELFF
length: 16
V: TRBV7-9
J: TRBJ2-2

CDR3: CASRRTATGELFF
length: 13
V: TRBV6-5
J: TRBJ2-2